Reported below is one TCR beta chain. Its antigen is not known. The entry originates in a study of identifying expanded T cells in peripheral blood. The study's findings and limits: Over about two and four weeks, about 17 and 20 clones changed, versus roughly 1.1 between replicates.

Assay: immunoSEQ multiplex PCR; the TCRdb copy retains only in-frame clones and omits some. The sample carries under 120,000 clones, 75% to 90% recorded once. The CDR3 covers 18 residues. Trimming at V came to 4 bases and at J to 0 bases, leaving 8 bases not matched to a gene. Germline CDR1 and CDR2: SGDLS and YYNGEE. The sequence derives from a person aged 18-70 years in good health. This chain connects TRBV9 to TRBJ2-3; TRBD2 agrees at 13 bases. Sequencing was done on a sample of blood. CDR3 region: CASSHPGLAGASTDTQYF. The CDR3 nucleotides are TGTGCCAGCAGCCACCCCGGACTAGCGGGGGCTAGCACAGATACGCAGTATTTT.